This T cell receptor (beta chain) came from a study of spatial heterogeneity in lung cancer. General observations from the study: Tumoral mutation counts were tracked by counts of expanded intratumoral alpha and beta TCRs.

This clonotype turned up a few times. Its target is not known. The CDR3 spans 15 residues. V dropped 0 bases and J dropped 4 bases, with 13 bases sitting between them. In germline, CDR1 is MGHRA, CDR2 YSYEKL. Each molecule of TCR cDNA was tagged with one unique molecular identifier. TCRdb called the 5' RACE reads again in MiXCR, with one record for every CDR3 protein. The data show approximately 1,500 distinct CDR3 sequences, more than 20% seen once. Time point in this sample: sample taken at primary tumor resection. The study sequenced unsorted whole RNA from tumor, nontumor lung or frozen PBMC. The TCR was taken from a female donor with early-stage non-small cell lung cancer. The chain joins TRBV4-1 to TRBJ2-7; a possible D gene is TRBD2 (6 bases). This sample comprised lung tumor tissue, obtained at surgery. As DNA, the CDR3 is TGCGCCAGCAGCCAAGACGGACGGGGGACTTACGAGCAGTACTTC. Amino acids: CASSQDGRGTYEQYF.